This T cell receptor beta chain was recovered during a study of response to subunit inactivated influenza vaccine (dated by TCRdb to 2017 to 2018). Study-wide context: The study used deep quantitative T cell receptor repertoire profiling to track responses to a trivalent subunit inactivated influenza vaccine. Results the study describes overall, beyond this receptor: According to the authors, only a limited number of new T cells may be recruited by each seasonal influenza vaccination.

Reading the germline V gene gives CDR1 SQVTM and CDR2 ANQGSEA. Trimming accounts for 7 bases at V and 5 bases at J, while the number of junction bases matched to no gene is 9. The CDR3, cysteine through phenylalanine, is 14 amino acids long. This entry keeps only the CDR3 DNA: 42 bases, framed from base 1. Receptor libraries were prepared by RT-PCR. These reads were obtained on an Illumina HiSeq 2500. TCRdb itself trimmed the public reads at Q25 with fastp, ran MiXCR and retained productive beta chains. Each entry is one CDR3 protein sequence, shown with its most common DNA and genes. Within this sample are 300,000 to 350,000 distinct CDR3 sequences, with 20% to 25% of them counted one time only. Approximately 10% of the sample lies in the top ten. This clonotype was detected ten times or more. This clone's antigen is unknown. No per-base quality is available; no much larger clone lies one base away.

The sequences come from PBMCs from blood, collected about 20 months after vaccination. The V and J genes are TRBV29-1 and TRBJ1-1; TRBD1 agrees with 11 junctional bases. The receptor's source is a man aged 50-75 years who received an inactivated influenza vaccine. Donor details come from another sample of the same person, matched by shared clones. The CDR3: CSAGDRGEFTEAFF. The DNA sequence is as follows: TGCAGCGCAGGGGACAGGGGGGAATTTACTGAAGCTTTCTTT. Supplemented by the reference TRBV29-1 and TRBJ1-1 proteins around the CDR3, the complete variable domain is SAVISQKPSRDICQRGTSLTIQCQVDSQVTMMFWYRQQPGQSLTLIATANQGSEATYESGFVIDKFPISRPNLTFSTLTVSNMSPEDSSIYLCSAGDRGEFTEAFFGQGTRLTVV.